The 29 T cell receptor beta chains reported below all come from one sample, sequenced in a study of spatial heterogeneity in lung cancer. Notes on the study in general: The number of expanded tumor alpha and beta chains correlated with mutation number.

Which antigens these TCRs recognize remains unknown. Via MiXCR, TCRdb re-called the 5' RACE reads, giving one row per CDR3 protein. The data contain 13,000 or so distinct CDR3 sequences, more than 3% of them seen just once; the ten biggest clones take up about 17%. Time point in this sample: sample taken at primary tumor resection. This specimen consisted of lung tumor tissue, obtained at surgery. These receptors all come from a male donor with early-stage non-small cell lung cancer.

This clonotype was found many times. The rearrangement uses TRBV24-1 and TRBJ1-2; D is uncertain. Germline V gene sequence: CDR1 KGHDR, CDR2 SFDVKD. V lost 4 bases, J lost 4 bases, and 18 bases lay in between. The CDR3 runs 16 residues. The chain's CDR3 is CATSDASRGSSYGYTF. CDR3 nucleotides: TGTGCCACCAGTGACGCCAGCCGGGGTAGCAGCTATGGCTACACCTTC.

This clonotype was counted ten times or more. CDR3 DNA: TGTGCCACCAGTGACGACAGCTACGAGCAGTACTTC. This gives the protein CATSDDSYEQYF. V is TRBV24-1 and J is TRBJ2-7, with a tentative D call TRBD1 (5 bases). The CDR3 spans 12 residues. V gave up 4 bases and J gave up 3 bases, with 6 bases separating them. The germline V gene encodes CDR1 KGHDR and CDR2 SFDVKD.

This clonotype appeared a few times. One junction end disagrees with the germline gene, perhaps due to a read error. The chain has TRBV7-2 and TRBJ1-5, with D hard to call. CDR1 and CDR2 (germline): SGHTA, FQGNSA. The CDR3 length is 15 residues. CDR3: CASSLEQARNQPQNF. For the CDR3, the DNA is TGTGCCAGCAGCTTAGAGCAGGCCCGCAATCAGCCCCAGAATTTT.

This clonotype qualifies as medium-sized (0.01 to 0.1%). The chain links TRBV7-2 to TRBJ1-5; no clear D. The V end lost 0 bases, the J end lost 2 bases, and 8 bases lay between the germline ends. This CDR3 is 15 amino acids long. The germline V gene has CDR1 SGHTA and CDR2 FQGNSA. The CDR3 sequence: CASSLATVGNQPQHF. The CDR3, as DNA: TGTGCCAGCAGCTTAGCCACGGTTGGCAATCAGCCCCAGCATTTT. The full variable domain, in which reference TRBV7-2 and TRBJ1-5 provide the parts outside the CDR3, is GAGVSQSPSNKVTEKGKDVELRCDPISGHTALYWYRQSLGQGLEFLIYFQGNSAPDKSGLPSDRFSAERTGGSVSTLTIQRTQQEDSAVYLCASSLATVGNQPQHFGDGTRLSIL.

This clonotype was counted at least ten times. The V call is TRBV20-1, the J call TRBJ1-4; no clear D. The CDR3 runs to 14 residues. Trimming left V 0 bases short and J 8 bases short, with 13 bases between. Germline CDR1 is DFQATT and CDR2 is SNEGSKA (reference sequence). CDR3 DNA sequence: TGCAGTGCTAGAGATGAGAGGGTTTGGGAAAAACTGTTTTTT. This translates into CSARDERVWEKLFF.

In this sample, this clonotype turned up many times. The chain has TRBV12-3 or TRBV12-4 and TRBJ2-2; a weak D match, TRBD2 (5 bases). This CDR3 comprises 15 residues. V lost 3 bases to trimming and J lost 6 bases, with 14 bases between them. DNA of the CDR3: TGTGCCAGCAGTTTCGGGGTCAAAGGTTCCGGGGAGCTGTTTTTT. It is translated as CASSFGVKGSGELFF.

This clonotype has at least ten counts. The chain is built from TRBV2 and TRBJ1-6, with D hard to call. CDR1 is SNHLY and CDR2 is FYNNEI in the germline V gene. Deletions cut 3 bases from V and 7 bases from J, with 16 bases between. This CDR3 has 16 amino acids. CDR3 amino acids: CASSDKIRVLNSPLHF. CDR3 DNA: TGTGCCAGCAGTGATAAGATTCGGGTCCTAAATTCACCCCTCCACTTT.

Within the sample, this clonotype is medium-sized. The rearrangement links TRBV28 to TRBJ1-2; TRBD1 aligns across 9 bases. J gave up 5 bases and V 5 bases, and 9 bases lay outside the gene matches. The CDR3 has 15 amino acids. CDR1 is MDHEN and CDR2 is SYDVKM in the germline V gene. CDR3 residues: CASSGDRVVLYGYTF. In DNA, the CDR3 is TGTGCCAGCAGTGGGGACAGGGTGGTATTGTATGGCTACACCTTC.

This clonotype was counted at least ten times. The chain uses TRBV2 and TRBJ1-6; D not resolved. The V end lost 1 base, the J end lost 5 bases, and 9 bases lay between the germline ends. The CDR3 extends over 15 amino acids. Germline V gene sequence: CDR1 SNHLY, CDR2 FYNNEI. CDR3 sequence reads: CASSEGRRNNSPLHF. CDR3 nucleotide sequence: TGTGCCAGCAGTGAAGGGCGTAGAAATAATTCACCCCTCCACTTT.

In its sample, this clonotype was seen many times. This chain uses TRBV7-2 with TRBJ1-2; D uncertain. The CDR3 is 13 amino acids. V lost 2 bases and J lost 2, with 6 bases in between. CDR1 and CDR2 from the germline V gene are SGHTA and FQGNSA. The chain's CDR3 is CASSLWANYGYTF. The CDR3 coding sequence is TGTGCCAGCAGCTTATGGGCCAACTATGGCTACACCTTC.

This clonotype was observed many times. The CDR3 DNA reads as TGCGCCAGCAGGGACAATGAGCAGTTCTTC. Translating gives CASRDNEQFF. The chain recombines TRBV10-2 with TRBJ2-1; D gene unclear. CDR3 length: 10 residues. The ends were cut back, 6 bases at V and 5 bases at J, with 2 bases in the middle. The germline gives CDR1 WSHSY, CDR2 SAAADI.

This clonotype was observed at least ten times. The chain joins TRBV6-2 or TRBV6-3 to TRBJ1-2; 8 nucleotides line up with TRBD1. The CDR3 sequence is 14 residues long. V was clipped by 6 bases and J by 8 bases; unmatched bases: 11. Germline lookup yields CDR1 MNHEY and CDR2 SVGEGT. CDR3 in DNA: TGTGCCAGCAGGGAGACAGGGGCACAAGAAGGCTACACCTTC. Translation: CASRETGAQEGYTF.

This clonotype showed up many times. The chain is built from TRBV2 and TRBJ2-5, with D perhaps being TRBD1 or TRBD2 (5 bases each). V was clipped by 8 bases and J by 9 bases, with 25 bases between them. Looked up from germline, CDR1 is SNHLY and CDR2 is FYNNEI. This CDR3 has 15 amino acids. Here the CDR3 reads CASGFLRDPHRSQYF. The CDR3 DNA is TGTGCCAGCGGTTTCCTGAGGGACCCGCATCGGTCCCAGTACTTC.

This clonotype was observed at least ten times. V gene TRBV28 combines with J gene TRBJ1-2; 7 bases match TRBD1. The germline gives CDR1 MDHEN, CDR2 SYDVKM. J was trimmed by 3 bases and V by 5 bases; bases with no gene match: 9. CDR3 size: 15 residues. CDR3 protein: CASSAQQGLDYGYTF. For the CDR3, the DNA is TGTGCCAGCAGTGCACAACAGGGGTTAGACTATGGCTACACCTTC.

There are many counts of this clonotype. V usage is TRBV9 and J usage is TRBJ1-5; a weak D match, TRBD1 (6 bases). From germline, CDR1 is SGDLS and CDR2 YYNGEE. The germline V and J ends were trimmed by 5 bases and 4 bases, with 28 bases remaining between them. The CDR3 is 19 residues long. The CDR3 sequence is CASRTWEGEVSFQNQPQHF. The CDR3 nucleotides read TGTGCCAGCAGGACGTGGGAGGGGGAAGTGAGTTTCCAGAATCAGCCCCAGCATTTT.

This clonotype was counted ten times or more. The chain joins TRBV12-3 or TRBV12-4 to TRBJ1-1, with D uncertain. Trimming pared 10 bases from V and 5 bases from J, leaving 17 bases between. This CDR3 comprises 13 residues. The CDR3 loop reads CAIAERRNTEAFF. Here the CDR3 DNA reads TGTGCCATTGCGGAAAGGCGGAATACTGAAGCTTTCTTT.

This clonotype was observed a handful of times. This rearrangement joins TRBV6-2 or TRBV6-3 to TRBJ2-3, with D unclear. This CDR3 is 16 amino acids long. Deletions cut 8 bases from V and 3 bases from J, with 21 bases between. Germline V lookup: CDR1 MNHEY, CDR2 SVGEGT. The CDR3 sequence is CASSQLGRTTTDTQYF. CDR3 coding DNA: TGTGCCAGCTCCCAGCTGGGCAGGACCACGACAGATACGCAGTATTTT.

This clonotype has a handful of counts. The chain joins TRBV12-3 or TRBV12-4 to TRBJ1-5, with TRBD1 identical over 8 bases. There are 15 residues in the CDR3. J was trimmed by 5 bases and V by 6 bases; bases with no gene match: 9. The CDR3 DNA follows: TGTGCCAGCAGCCGACAGGGGTCTTATGATCAGCCCCAGCATTTT. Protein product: CASSRQGSYDQPQHF.

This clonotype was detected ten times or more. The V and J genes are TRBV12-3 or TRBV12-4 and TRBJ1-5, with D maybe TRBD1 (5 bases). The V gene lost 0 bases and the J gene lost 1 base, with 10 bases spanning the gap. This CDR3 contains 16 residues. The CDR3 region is CASSLALRGSNQPQHF. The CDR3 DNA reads TGTGCCAGCAGTTTAGCGCTTCGGGGGAGCAATCAGCCCCAGCATTTT.

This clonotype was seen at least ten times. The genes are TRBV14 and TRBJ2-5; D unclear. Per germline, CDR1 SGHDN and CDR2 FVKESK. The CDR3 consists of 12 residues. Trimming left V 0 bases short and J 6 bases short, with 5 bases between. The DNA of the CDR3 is TGTGCCAGCAGCCAAGAAAGACAGACCCAGTACTTC. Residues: CASSQERQTQYF.

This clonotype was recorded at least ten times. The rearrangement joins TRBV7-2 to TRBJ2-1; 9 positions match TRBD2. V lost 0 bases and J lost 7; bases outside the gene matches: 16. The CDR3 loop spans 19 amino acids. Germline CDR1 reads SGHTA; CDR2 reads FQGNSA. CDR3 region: CASSLAGPRGGGARNEQFF. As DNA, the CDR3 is TGTGCCAGCAGCTTAGCGGGCCCCCGGGGCGGGGGGGCTCGGAATGAGCAGTTCTTC.

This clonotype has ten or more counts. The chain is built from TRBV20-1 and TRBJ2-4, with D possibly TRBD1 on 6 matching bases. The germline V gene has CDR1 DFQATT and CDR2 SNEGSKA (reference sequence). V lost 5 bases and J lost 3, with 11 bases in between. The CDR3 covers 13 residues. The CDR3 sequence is CSAPGQLKNIQYF. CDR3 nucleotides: TGCAGTGCTCCCGGACAGCTCAAAAACATTCAGTACTTC.

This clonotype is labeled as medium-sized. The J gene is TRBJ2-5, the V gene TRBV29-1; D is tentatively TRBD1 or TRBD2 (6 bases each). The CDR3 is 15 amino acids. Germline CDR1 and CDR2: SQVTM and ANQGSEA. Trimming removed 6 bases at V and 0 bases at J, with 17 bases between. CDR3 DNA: TGCAGCGTCCAAAGGGGGGATATGTACCAAGAGACCCAGTACTTC. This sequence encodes CSVQRGDMYQETQYF. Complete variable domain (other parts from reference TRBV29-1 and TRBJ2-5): SAVISQKPSRDICQRGTSLTIQCQVDSQVTMMFWYRQQPGQSLTLIATANQGSEATYESGFVIDKFPISRPNLTFSTLTVSNMSPEDSSIYLCSVQRGDMYQETQYFGPGTRLLVL.

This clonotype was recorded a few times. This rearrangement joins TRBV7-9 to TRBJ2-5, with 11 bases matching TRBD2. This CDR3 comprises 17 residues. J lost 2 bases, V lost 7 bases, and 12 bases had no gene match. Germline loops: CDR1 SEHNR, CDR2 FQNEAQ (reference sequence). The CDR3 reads CASTHGRTSGLQETQYF. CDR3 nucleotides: TGTGCCAGCACCCACGGGCGGACTAGCGGGCTACAAGAGACCCAGTACTTC.

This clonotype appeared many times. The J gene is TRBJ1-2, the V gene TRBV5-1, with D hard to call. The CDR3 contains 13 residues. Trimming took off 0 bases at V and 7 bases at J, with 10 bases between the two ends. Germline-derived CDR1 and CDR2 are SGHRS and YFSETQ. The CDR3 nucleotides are TGCGCCAGCAGCTTGGGGCAGGTTCCTGGCTACACCTTC. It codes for CASSLGQVPGYTF.

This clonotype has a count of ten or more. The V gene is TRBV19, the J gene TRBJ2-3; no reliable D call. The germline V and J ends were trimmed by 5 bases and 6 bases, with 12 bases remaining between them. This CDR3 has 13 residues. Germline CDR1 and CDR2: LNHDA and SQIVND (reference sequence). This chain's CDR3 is CASSFLRPDTQYF. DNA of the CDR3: TGTGCCAGTAGTTTCCTTAGGCCGGATACGCAGTATTTT.

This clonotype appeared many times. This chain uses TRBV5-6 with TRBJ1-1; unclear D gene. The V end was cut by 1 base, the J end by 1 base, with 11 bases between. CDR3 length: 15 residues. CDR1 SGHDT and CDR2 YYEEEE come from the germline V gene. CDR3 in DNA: TGTGCCAGCAGCTTGCGATACGTTACGAACACTGAAGCTTTCTTT. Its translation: CASSLRYVTNTEAFF.

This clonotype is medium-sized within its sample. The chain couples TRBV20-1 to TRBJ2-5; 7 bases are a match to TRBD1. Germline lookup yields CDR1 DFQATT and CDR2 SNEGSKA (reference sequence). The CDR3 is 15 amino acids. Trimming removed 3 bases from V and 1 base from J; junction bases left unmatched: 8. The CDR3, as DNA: TGCAGTGCTAGTAGACAGGGCTCCCCCCAAGAGACCCAGTACTTC. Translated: CSASRQGSPQETQYF.

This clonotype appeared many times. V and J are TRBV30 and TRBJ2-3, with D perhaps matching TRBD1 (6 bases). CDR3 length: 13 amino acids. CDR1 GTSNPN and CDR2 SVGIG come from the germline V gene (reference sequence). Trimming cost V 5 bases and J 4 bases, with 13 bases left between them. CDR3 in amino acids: CAWATGHPDTQYF. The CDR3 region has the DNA TGTGCCTGGGCTACGGGACACCCAGATACGCAGTATTTT.